This is a list of T cell receptor beta chains from one sample in a study of shared clonotypes between healthy human individuals. This table comes from immunoSEQ multiplex PCR, and its TCRdb copy is limited to in-frame clones, with some not included. Among 750,000 to 1,000,000 clones listed, 80% to 95% were seen once. Source material: naive CD8+ T cells sorted from blood. The receptors stem from a man aged 30 to 39 in good health. The CDR3 runs from the conserved cysteine through the conserved F or W. A D gene is named only where the DNA matches it firmly. Clone size is given for some rows only: seen once, a few or many times, or a class if the clone is expanded.

-	TRBV6-5	TRBJ2-5	-	TGTGCCAGCAGTTTGGGGGGAGCCCAAGAGACCCAGTACTTC	CASSLGGAQETQYF
-	TRBV16	TRBJ1-1	TRBD1	TGTGCCAGCAGCCCCATTCGTTCCGGGACAGGGAAGAACACTGAAGCTTTCTTT	CASSPIRSGTGKNTEAFF
-	TRBV11-2	TRBJ2-7	TRBD1	TGTGCCAGCAGCCCCGTCGGGACAGGGACCTACGAGCAGTACTTC	CASSPVGTGTYEQYF
-	TRBV29-1	TRBJ2-1	TRBD1	TGCAGCGTTGAAGGACAGGGAGTGGTCAATGAGCAGTTCTTC	CSVEGQGVVNEQFF
-	TRBV5-3	TRBJ2-7	TRBD1	TGTGCCAGAGGCAGACAGGGCCACTACGAGCAGTACTTC	CARGRQGHYEQYF
once	TRBV7-9	TRBJ2-3	TRBD2	TGTGCCAGCAGCTCGTCGCGGGAGAGCACAGATACGCAGTATTTT	CASSSSRESTDTQYF
-	TRBV19	TRBJ2-2	-	TGTGCCAGTAGTATAGGGGGGATAACGAACACCGGGGAGCTGTTTTTT	CASSIGGITNTGELFF
-	TRBV7-6	TRBJ2-1	TRBD1	TGTGCCAGCAGCTTGGACAGGAGCAATGAGCAGTTCTTC	CASSLDRSNEQFF
-	TRBV19	TRBJ1-2	-	TGTGCCAGTAGTAGGTGGCAGACTAACTATGGCTACACCTTC	CASSRWQTNYGYTF
-	TRBV7-9	TRBJ1-5	-	TGTGCCAGCAGCCCCCGGGACGGAGTACAGCCCCAGCATTTT	CASSPRDGVQPQHF
-	TRBV19	TRBJ1-2	-	TGTGCCAGTAGTATAACCGGAGGCTATGGCTACACCTTC	CASSITGGYGYTF
-	TRBV19	TRBJ2-3	-	TGTGCCAGTAGTAAACTGGGGATAGATACGCAGTATTTT	CASSKLGIDTQYF
once	TRBV27	TRBJ2-1	-	TGTGCCAGCAGTTTTCTTGGCGATGAGCAGTTCTTC	CASSFLGDEQFF
-	TRBV4-1	TRBJ1-2	-	TGCGCCAGCAGCCAAACACCGTCGGGCAGGGTCCTGGGCTACACCTTC	CASSQTPSGRVLGYTF
-	TRBV28	TRBJ2-7	-	TGTGCCAGCAGTTTAACGTTGGCAGTCTCCTACGAGCAGTACTTC	CASSLTLAVSYEQYF
-	TRBV7-9	TRBJ2-3	-	TGTGCCAGCAGCCCCACGCTGGGGGAAAGTCCGACAGATACGCAGTATTTT	CASSPTLGESPTDTQYF
-	TRBV7-9	TRBJ2-7	-	TGTGCCAGCAGTACACCGTGGGTTTCCGAGCAGTACTTC	CASSTPWVSEQYF
-	TRBV27	TRBJ1-5	-	TGTGCCAGCAGTCCTTCAGGGGTAGGTCAGCCCCAGCATTTT	CASSPSGVGQPQHF
-	TRBV7-6	TRBJ2-5	-	TGTGCCAGCAGCTCGTACCAAGAGACCCAGTACTTC	CASSSYQETQYF
-	TRBV27	TRBJ2-3	-	TGTGCCAGCAGTTTCAGTCTGACTAGTCTCGCAGATACGCAGTATTTT	CASSFSLTSLADTQYF
-	TRBV5-4	TRBJ2-2	-	TGTGCCAGCAGCTTGGGGGGACAGGAGCTGTTTTTT	CASSLGGQELFF
-	TRBV7-8	TRBJ2-7	-	TGTGCCAGCAGCTTAGCGCAAGGACTACGTTACGAGCAGTACTTC	CASSLAQGLRYEQYF
few	TRBV11-3	TRBJ2-7	-	TGTGCCAGCAGCTTAGACAGCTCCTACGAGCAGTACTTC	CASSLDSSYEQYF
-	TRBV7-9	TRBJ2-5	TRBD2	TGTGCCAGCAGCTCCGGGACTAGCGGGAATCGGCCCCAGTACTTC	CASSSGTSGNRPQYF
-	TRBV10-1	TRBJ1-1	-	TGCGCCAGCAGTGACCCCACTGGCACTGAAGCTTTCTTT	CASSDPTGTEAFF
-	TRBV7-9	TRBJ2-7	-	TGTGCCAGCAGCTGGTTGCAGGGTTATCCGAACGAGCAGTACTTC	CASSWLQGYPNEQYF
-	TRBV6-4	TRBJ2-7	TRBD1	TGTGCCAGCAGTGACTCGCCCGGGACAGCCCCTAACGAGCAGTACTTC	CASSDSPGTAPNEQYF
-	TRBV12-2	TRBJ2-1	-	TGTGCAAGTCGCTCACCCGGGACAGGATGCAATGAGCAGTTCTTC	CASRSPGTGCNEQFF
-	TRBV27	TRBJ2-3	-	TGTGCCAGCAGTTTACGATCAGATACGCAGTATTTT	CASSLRSDTQYF
-	TRBV27	TRBJ2-7	-	TGTGCCAGCAGTTTATCGGGGACTTTAGACCCCTACGAGCAGTACTTC	CASSLSGTLDPYEQYF
few	TRBV19	TRBJ2-1	TRBD2	TGTGCCAGTAGTCCGGGGGTAGCGGGAGTATTGTACAATGAGCAGTTCTTC	CASSPGVAGVLYNEQFF
-	TRBV11-2	TRBJ2-5	TRBD2	TGTGCCAGCAGCTTAGATCGCAGCGGGAGATCGACGGGGACCCAGTACTTC	CASSLDRSGRSTGTQYF
-	TRBV27	TRBJ2-1	TRBD2	TGTGCCAGCAGCTGGTTTAGCGGGAGCTCCTACAATGAGCAGTTCTTC	CASSWFSGSSYNEQFF
-	TRBV11-2	TRBJ1-4	-	TGTGCCAGCAGCTCGGGTTATAACCATGAAAAACTGTTTTTT	CASSSGYNHEKLFF
-	TRBV27	TRBJ1-2	-	TGTGCCAGCAGTTTATCTGGGGGGACTTATGGCTACACCTTC	CASSLSGGTYGYTF
-	TRBV10-3	TRBJ2-7	-	TGTGCCATCCGTGAAGAGGTAGCCCCTCCCTACGAGCAGTACTTC	CAIREEVAPPYEQYF
once	TRBV10-3	TRBJ1-1	-	TGTGCCATCAGTGACCCAACTGGAAATGAAGCTTTCTTT	CAISDPTGNEAFF
-	TRBV7-8	TRBJ2-6	-	TGTGCCAGCATCCAGTCCCACTCTGGGGCCAACGTCCTGACTTTC	CASIQSHSGANVLTF
once	TRBV6-6	TRBJ2-1	-	TGTGCCAGCAGTTTGCCCGGGGGACTCTTCTTC	CASSLPGGLFF
-	TRBV13	TRBJ1-1	-	TGTGCCAGCAGGATAGAGGGGCTTACTGAAGCTTTCTTT	CASRIEGLTEAFF
-	TRBV9	TRBJ2-3	TRBD2	TGTGCCAGCAGCCTACTAGCGACCCGCACAGATACGCAGTATTTT	CASSLLATRTDTQYF
once	TRBV7-9	TRBJ1-2	TRBD1	TGTGCCAGCAGCTTAGTGGGACAGGATGGCTACACCTTC	CASSLVGQDGYTF
-	TRBV13	TRBJ2-1	-	TGTGCCAGCAGCTTATCACAGAAATACAATGAGCAGTTCTTC	CASSLSQKYNEQFF
-	TRBV6-1	TRBJ2-5	-	TGTGCCAGCAGTGAAGCTCGAGGGGCGGGTGACGAGACCCAGTACTTC	CASSEARGAGDETQYF
-	TRBV7-9	TRBJ2-2	-	TGTGCCAGCAGCCCTAAAGAGGGGAATACCGGGGAGCTGTTTTTT	CASSPKEGNTGELFF
-	TRBV10-1	TRBJ2-7	TRBD2	TGCGCCAGCAGTGATGGGCTAGCGGGGGTATACGAGCAGTACTTC	CASSDGLAGVYEQYF
-	TRBV5-1	TRBJ1-1	-	TGCGCCAGCAGCTTGGTGGGGTTTGGGACTGAAGCTTTCTTT	CASSLVGFGTEAFF
-	TRBV28	TRBJ1-2	-	TGTGCCAGCATAGGCAGGGGAGCCTTTAATGGCTACACCTTC	CASIGRGAFNGYTF
-	TRBV19	TRBJ2-3	-	TGTGCCAGTACCCCGTCCATCGCAGATACGCAGTATTTT	CASTPSIADTQYF
-	TRBV7-3	TRBJ2-1	-	TGTGCCAGCAGCCCCCCCCAGGGTGAGCAGTTCTTC	CASSPPQGEQFF
-	TRBV5-1	TRBJ2-5	-	TGCGCCAGCAGCTTGAAAGGGCCAAGCGAGACCCAGTACTTC	CASSLKGPSETQYF
-	TRBV9	TRBJ2-7	TRBD2	TGTGCCAGCAGCCCCCGGACTAGCGGCTCCTACGAGCAGTACTTC	CASSPRTSGSYEQYF
-	TRBV6-1	TRBJ2-1	TRBD2	TGTGCCAGCAGTGAAATGGGACTAGTAGATGAGCAGTTCTTC	CASSEMGLVDEQFF
-	TRBV13	TRBJ2-7	-	TGTGCCAGCAGCCTTATGGGGGAGCAGTACTTC	CASSLMGEQYF
-	TRBV19	TRBJ2-3	TRBD1	TGTGCCAGTAGTCCCGGGACAGGGGGAGGAGATACGCAGTATTTT	CASSPGTGGGDTQYF
few	TRBV9	TRBJ2-2	-	TGTGCCAGCAGCGTAGAACCCGGGGAGCTGTTTTTT	CASSVEPGELFF
-	TRBV11-2	TRBJ2-3	-	TGTGCCAGCAGCTTGGGGGGGCAGACTAGCACAGATACGCAGTATTTT	CASSLGGQTSTDTQYF
-	TRBV14	TRBJ2-2	TRBD2	TGTGCCAGCAGCCAAGAACCTAGCGGGAGGGCCTCGAACACCGGGGAGCTGTTTTTT	CASSQEPSGRASNTGELFF
few	TRBV4-1	TRBJ2-1	TRBD2	TGCGCCAGCAGCCTCGGACTAGCGGGAGGCGATGAGCAGTTCTTC	CASSLGLAGGDEQFF